The 27 T cell receptor beta chains reported below all come from one sample, sequenced in a study of CD8+CD57+ T cells in acquired aplastic anemia (dated by TCRdb to the late 2010s). The instrument was an Illumina HiSeq 2000. Profiling of TCR beta VDJ combinations and CDR3 sequences used genomic DNA as the template. TCRdb reran the public reads through fastp at Q25 and MiXCR, keeping productive beta chains. All rows with the same CDR3 protein become a single entry with the most common DNA and genes. This sample comprises about 54,000 distinct CDR3 sequences, around 60% of them detected only once. The leading ten clones occupy about 16% of the sample. The patients picked for sequencing were ones in whom flow cytometry had shown an expansion of CD8+CD57+ cells. The sample was sorted CD4+, CD8+, or CD8+CD57+ T cells (not recorded which) from PBMCs. The receptors derive from a human donor with aplastic anemia.

This clonotype was seen a handful of times. V is TRBV15 and J is TRBJ2-3, with no clear D. Deletions cut 5 bases from V and 6 bases from J, with 6 bases between. Per germline, CDR1 LNHNV and CDR2 YYDKDF (reference sequence). The CDR3 contains 11 residues. In nucleotides, the CDR3 is TGTGCCACCAGCGTAATGGATACGCAGTATTTT. Translated: CATSVMDTQYF.

The J gene is TRBJ2-7, the V gene TRBV20-1, with 9 nucleotides matching TRBD2. V lost 0 bases to trimming and J lost 2 bases; unmatched junction nucleotides: 2. The germline CDR1 and CDR2 sequences are DFQATT and SNEGSKA (reference sequence). The CDR3 runs to 14 residues. The CDR3 sequence is CSARDAGGTYEQYF. CDR3 DNA sequence: TGCAGTGCTAGAGATGCGGGAGGGACCTACGAGCAGTACTTC.

The table lists this clonotype with many counts. This rearrangement joins TRBV12-3 or TRBV12-4 to TRBJ1-2; no definite D call. V dropped 2 bases and J dropped 1 base, with 14 bases sitting between them. This CDR3 has 16 residues. As DNA, the CDR3 is TGTGCCAGCAGTTTACAGCTTAAATCTTATAACTATGGCTACACCTTC. Translating gives CASSLQLKSYNYGYTF.

The table lists this clonotype with many counts. The rearrangement uses TRBV6-4 and TRBJ2-7; tentative D call: TRBD1 (6 bases). Trimming removed 4 bases from V and 2 bases from J, with 15 bases in between. Germline-derived CDR1 and CDR2 are MRHNA and SNTAGT. The CDR3 is 15 amino acids. The CDR3 DNA reads as TGTGCCAGCAGTGCCGAACAGGGAACCCCCTACGAGCAGTACTTC. It is translated as CASSAEQGTPYEQYF.

The chain is built from TRBV7-9 and TRBJ1-5, with no clear D. Germline assignment: CDR1 SEHNR and CDR2 FQNEAQ (reference sequence). Trimming pared 1 base from V and 6 bases from J, leaving 4 bases between. The CDR3 is 12 residues long. The CDR3 loop is CASSLGRQPQHF. The CDR3 DNA follows: TGTGCCAGCAGCTTAGGCCGTCAGCCCCAGCATTTT.

This rearrangement joins TRBV25-1 to TRBJ1-4; 10 nucleotides align to TRBD1. The trim removed 10 bases at V and 8 bases at J, leaving 7 bases unmatched. Germline V gene sequence: CDR1 MGHDK, CDR2 SYGVNS. CDR3 length: 13 residues. The CDR3 protein is CATRGQGVEKLFF. In DNA form, the CDR3 reads TGTGCCACCCGAGGACAGGGGGTGGAAAAACTGTTTTTT. Complete variable domain (other parts from reference TRBV25-1 and TRBJ1-4): EADIYQTPRYLVIGTGKKITLECSQTMGHDKMYWYQQDPGMELHLIHYSYGVNSTEKGDLSSESTVSRIRTEHFPLTLESARPSHTSQYLCATRGQGVEKLFFGSGTQLSVL.

This clonotype was seen once. J is TRBJ1-6 and V is TRBV7-9, with 8 bases aligning to TRBD1. Germline lookup yields CDR1 SEHNR and CDR2 FQNEAQ (reference sequence). Losses at the gene ends were 8 bases for V and 8 bases for J; bases not matched to a gene: 5. CDR3 length: 13 residues. The CDR3: CASGTGKYSPLHF. CDR3 nucleotide sequence: TGTGCCAGCGGGACAGGAAAGTATTCACCCCTCCACTTT.

The chain carries TRBV5-1 and TRBJ1-2; 10 bases are a match to TRBD1. The length of the CDR3 is 14 residues. The junction had 2 bases not matched to a gene; V was cut back by 3 bases and J by 3 bases. CDR1 and CDR2 from the germline V gene are SGHRS and YFSETQ. The CDR3 nucleotides are TGCGCCAGCAGCTCCGGGACAGGGGACTATGGCTACACCTTC. Protein sequence: CASSSGTGDYGYTF.

V is TRBV9 and J is TRBJ1-5; D perhaps matches TRBD1 (5 bases). The CDR3 spans 14 residues. Germline CDR1 is SGDLS and CDR2 is YYNGEE. V lost 4 bases and J lost 2, with 10 bases in between. The CDR3 region has the DNA TGTGCCAGCAGCAGGGACGGGGGCAATCAGCCCCAGCATTTT. Its translation is CASSRDGGNQPQHF.

This clonotype was seen once. This chain joins TRBV20-1 and TRBJ1-2, with unresolved D. The CDR3 is 10 residues long. Germline CDR1 is DFQATT and CDR2 is SNEGSKA (reference sequence). V shed 0 bases and J shed 7 bases, with 3 bases lying between them. The CDR3 nucleotides read TGCAGTGCTAGAGATGCTGGCTACACCTTC. Protein product: CSARDAGYTF.

V and J are TRBV10-2 and TRBJ2-7; 7 nucleotides align to TRBD1. The V gene end was trimmed by 2 bases and the J gene end by 5 bases; junction bases not matched to a gene: 6. This CDR3 has 14 amino acids. Germline loops: CDR1 WSHSY, CDR2 SAAADI. CDR3 DNA sequence: TGCGCCAGCAGTGAGCCCTGGACAGGTAACGAGCAGTACTTC. The encoded protein is CASSEPWTGNEQYF.

Concerning this clonotype itself: At one boundary the junction diverges from the germline segment, which might be a read error. The V and J genes are TRBV6-1 and TRBJ1-4; tentative D call: TRBD1 (5 bases). CDR1 is MNHNS, CDR2 SASEGT, per germline. CDR3 length equals 15 residues. This CDR3 reads CASSEYTGANERLFF. The CDR3 region has the DNA TGTGCCAGCAGTGAATATACAGGCGCTAATGAAAGACTGTTTTTT.

The chain has TRBV11-2 and TRBJ2-7, with D hard to call. Germline values: CDR1 SGHAT, CDR2 FQNNGV. V gave up 8 bases and J gave up 0 bases, with 11 bases separating them. The CDR3 length is 13 residues. CDR3 protein: CASGSKSSYEQYV. CDR3 sequence (DNA): TGTGCCAGCGGCTCAAAGAGCTCCTACGAGCAGTACGTC.

This clonotype was observed at least ten times. The V call is TRBV19, the J call TRBJ1-1, with a possible D match to TRBD1 (6 bases). Germline V gives CDR1 LNHDA, CDR2 SQIVND (reference sequence). V gave up 4 bases and J gave up 7 bases, with 19 bases separating them. The CDR3 extends over 15 amino acids. CDR3 region: CASSKYGGQGGEAFF. CDR3 sequence (DNA): TGTGCCAGTAGTAAGTATGGAGGTCAAGGGGGTGAAGCTTTCTTT.

The chain has TRBV7-6 and TRBJ2-7; 12 bases line up with TRBD2. This CDR3 has 16 residues. Trimming at V came to 3 bases and at J to 5 bases, leaving 8 bases not matched to a gene. CDR1 is SGHVS, CDR2 FNYEAQ, per germline. This CDR3 is CASSFQRLAGADEQYF. The CDR3 nucleotides read TGTGCCAGCAGCTTCCAGAGACTAGCGGGGGCGGACGAGCAGTACTTC.

The chain combines TRBV29-1 with TRBJ2-3; TRBD2 aligns across 9 bases. The CDR3 has 15 residues. V was clipped by 6 bases and J by 5 bases; unmatched bases: 12. Germline V CDR1 and CDR2: SQVTM, ANQGSEA. CDR3 nucleotides: TGCAGCGTACCCCTCCGCGGGGGGGAGGGAGATACGCAGTATTTT. Translated, it gives CSVPLRGGEGDTQYF.

This clonotype was counted ten times or more. CDR3 sequence reads: CASSHVAGGPKNEQFF. CDR3 nucleotides: TGCGCCAGCAGCCACGTAGCGGGGGGGCCTAAGAATGAGCAGTTCTTC. V is TRBV4-3 and J is TRBJ2-1; 11 bases are shared with TRBD2. CDR3 length: 16 amino acids. The V gene end was trimmed by 3 bases and the J gene end by 7 bases; junction bases not matched to a gene: 8. Germline lookup yields CDR1 LGHNA and CDR2 YSLEER.

In the case of this clonotype: Mismatch with germline at one junction end may stem from a read error. This chain joins TRBV27 and TRBJ2-4; 7 nucleotides align to TRBD2. Germline loops: CDR1 MNHEY, CDR2 SMNVEV (reference sequence). The CDR3 consists of 16 residues. The CDR3 reads CASSPRGLEAKNIRYF. CDR3 coding DNA: TGTGCCAGCAGCCCTCGAGGACTAGAGGCCAAAAACATTCGGTACTTC.

This clonotype was detected many times. This chain links TRBV5-4 with TRBJ1-2; tentatively, D is TRBD1 (5 bases). The V gene lost 1 base and the J gene lost 8 bases, with 9 bases spanning the gap. Germline-derived CDR1 and CDR2 are SGHNT and YYREEE (reference sequence). This CDR3 has 12 amino acids. The CDR3 loop is CASSLSGEGYTF. For the CDR3, the DNA is TGTGCCAGCAGCTTGTCGGGGGAGGGCTACACCTTC.

This clonotype was observed a few times. The rearrangement uses TRBV15 and TRBJ2-7; D call uncertain. The CDR3 runs to 14 residues. CDR1 LNHNV and CDR2 YYDKDF come from the germline V gene (reference sequence). Between the trimmed V and J ends, which lost 1 base and 2 bases, there was a span of 9 bases. The CDR3 DNA reads TGTGCCACCAGCAGAGGCAATTCCGCCTACGAGCAGTACTTC. Translating it yields CATSRGNSAYEQYF.

This clonotype was counted once. V usage is TRBV19 and J usage is TRBJ1-1; maybe TRBD1 (6 bases). This CDR3 contains 14 residues. In germline, CDR1 is LNHDA, CDR2 SQIVND (reference sequence). Trimming shortened V by 4 bases and J by 5 bases, and 14 bases separated the two germline ends. The CDR3 here is CASSKQGRGTEAFF. In DNA, the CDR3 is TGTGCCAGTAGTAAACAGGGTCGAGGGACTGAAGCTTTCTTT.

This chain connects TRBV19 to TRBJ1-5, with 7 bases fitting TRBD1. CDR1 is LNHDA, CDR2 SQIVND, per germline (reference sequence). The V segment lost 5 bases and the J segment 4 bases; nucleotides outside the gene matches: 2. The CDR3 loop spans 13 amino acids. The chain's CDR3 is CASSRQGNQPQHF. CDR3 DNA sequence: TGTGCCAGTAGTCGACAGGGAAATCAGCCCCAGCATTTT.

The rearrangement uses TRBV19 and TRBJ1-2; perhaps TRBD1 as D (6 bases). V dropped 3 bases and J dropped 4 bases, with 12 bases sitting between them. This CDR3 has 14 amino acids. Germline loops: CDR1 LNHDA, CDR2 SQIVND (reference sequence). The CDR3 here is CASSISQGSYGYTF. The DNA for the CDR3 is TGTGCCAGTAGTATCAGCCAGGGGAGCTATGGCTACACCTTC.

This clonotype is medium-sized (0.01 to 0.1%). This chain links TRBV29-1 with TRBJ1-2; D might be TRBD1 (5 bases). Trimming pared 0 bases from V and 6 bases from J, leaving 17 bases between. The CDR3 is made up of 15 amino acids. Germline assignment: CDR1 SQVTM and CDR2 ANQGSEA. The CDR3 region is CSVEDWAGQKHGYTF. The CDR3 coding sequence is TGCAGCGTTGAAGATTGGGCTGGACAAAAACATGGCTACACCTTC.

This clonotype was counted ten times or more. The chain combines TRBV3-1 with TRBJ1-6, with TRBD1 matching 7 bases. The length of the CDR3 is 15 residues. Germline V gene lookup returns CDR1 LGHDT and CDR2 YNNKEL (reference sequence). V gave up 7 bases and J gave up 1 base; unmatched junction bases: 4. The CDR3 loop is CASTPRGSYNSPLHF. The CDR3, as DNA: TGTGCCAGCACTCCCAGGGGGTCCTATAATTCACCCCTCCACTTT.

V gene TRBV19 combines with J gene TRBJ2-5; 7 bases fit TRBD1. V gave up 7 bases and J gave up 5 bases; unmatched junction bases: 7. Germline CDR1 LNHDA, CDR2 SQIVND (reference sequence). This CDR3 spans 13 amino acids. Written as DNA, the CDR3 is TGTGCCAGTAAAAGGGGGCCGAGGGAGACCCAGTACTTC. As protein: CASKRGPRETQYF.

This clonotype is deemed medium-sized. The chain couples TRBV2 to TRBJ2-7; the D is unclear. CDR3 length equals 15 residues. Germline CDR1 reads SNHLY; CDR2 reads FYNNEI. Trimming left V 1 base short and J 1 base short, with 11 bases between. Here the CDR3 DNA reads TGTGCCAGCAGTGAAGGGGCGGCGAAGTCCTACGAGCAGTACTTC. It codes for CASSEGAAKSYEQYF. Together with reference TRBV2 and TRBJ2-7, the CDR3 gives the full variable domain: EPEVTQTPSHQVTQMGQEVILRCVPISNHLYFYWYRQILGQKVEFLVSFYNNEISEKSEIFDDQFSVERPDGSNFTLKIRSTKLEDSAMYFCASSEGAAKSYEQYFGPGTRLTVT.